Below, 4 T cell receptor beta chains from the same sample are listed, as sequenced in a study of blood T cells in healthy people across ages. A sample-barcoded 5' primer and a J-beta primer mix were used in a second PCR of about 7 to 12 cycles. TCRdb independently ran MiXCR on the 5' RACE reads; one entry per CDR3 protein. The sample shows around 1.1 million distinct CDR3 sequences, roughly two fifths of them seen only once. The sample comprised blood. The receptor set was obtained from a man between 18 and 29 years old in good health.

This chain links TRBV28 with TRBJ1-4; D remains unclear. There are 15 residues in the CDR3. Germline-derived CDR1 and CDR2 are MDHEN and SYDVKM. V shed 6 bases and J shed 2 bases, with 13 bases lying between them. As DNA, the CDR3 is TGTGCCAGCAGCCTCCCGGGGAGCACTAATGAAAAACTGTTTTTT. Protein sequence: CASSLPGSTNEKLFF.

This chain connects TRBV20-1 to TRBJ2-3; 9 bases map to TRBD2. Looked up from germline, CDR1 is DFQATT and CDR2 is SNEGSKA (reference sequence). J lost 4 bases, V lost 4 bases, and 6 bases had no gene match. This CDR3 region has 14 residues. CDR3 residues: CSAKSGGLSDTQYF. The CDR3 bases are TGCAGTGCTAAGAGCGGGGGGTTATCAGATACGCAGTATTTT.

The chain has TRBV6-6 and TRBJ1-1, with D tentatively TRBD1 (5 bases). Trimming pared 5 bases from V and 0 bases from J, leaving 13 bases between. The germline V gene has CDR1 MNHNY and CDR2 SVGAGI (reference sequence). The CDR3 consists of 15 residues. The CDR3 here is CASSPSGTMNTEAFF. In nucleotides, the CDR3 is TGTGCCAGCAGTCCCTCGGGGACTATGAACACTGAAGCTTTCTTT.

This clonotype appeared a few times. CDR3 sequence reads: CASSEHRYGYTF. CDR3 in DNA: TGTGCCAGCAGTGAACATAGATATGGCTACACCTTC. The rearrangement links TRBV6-1 to TRBJ1-2; no clear D. The germline V and J ends were trimmed by 2 bases and 5 bases, with 6 bases remaining between them. From germline, CDR1 is MNHNS and CDR2 SASEGT. This CDR3 has 12 residues.